This T cell receptor beta chain stems from a study of cytomegalovirus exposure and HLA in healthy donors (dated by TCRdb to 2015 to 2018). In terms of the full investigation: In an earlier analysis of 587 of the donors, approximately 300 Gb of sequence data and some 100 million unique TCR beta sequences from roughly 190 million T cells were reported. Roughly 300 gigabases of sequencing data and tens of millions of unique TCR sequences were included in an early release covering 550 to 800 HLA-typed donors. Of the 350 to 450 genotyped donors, approximately 80% fell in the genetic ancestry cluster associated with self-reported Caucasian donors. The aim of the study was to test whether cataloging public T cell receptors could identify signatures of past pathogen exposure. The T cell repertoires of some 700 subjects were profiled by immunosequencing and related to cytomegalovirus serostatus. Along with the 666-subject first cohort, a separate validation cohort of around 120 different subjects was used. To predict cytomegalovirus infection status, the study brought together high-throughput TCR immunosequencing, statistical association of individual TCRs with disease status, and machine learning. A later analysis re-analyzed previously published TCR beta repertoires from 550 to 700 donors and added high-resolution HLA genotyping to study TCR occurrence patterns. Rather than drawing on any new phenotypic data, the later analysis identified candidate immune exposures from TCR beta sequences and the way those sequences occurred across donors. An earlier analysis of nearly 600 of the donors applied high-throughput TCR beta sequencing to assess whether each TCR beta V gene segment acted as functional or pseudogenic. Alongside the repertoire data, information on donor age, sex, ethnicity and CMV serostatus was compiled. A later genetic analysis took genome-wide SNP genotypes for about 55% of the roughly 700 donors and used that subset as a discovery cohort. Every repertoire in the discovery cohort had been generated on one and the same sequencing platform. Class I and class II HLA loci were covered by the typing at four-digit resolution. The number of donors typed differed by locus, with roughly 620-630 for A, B, C, DRB1 and DQB1, roughly 520 for DQA1, 600 to 610 for DPA1, and 472 for DPB1. Five DR-DQ haplotypes were handled as single units for association and clustering, since linkage in the cohort was strong. Across about 380 genotyped donors of the cohort, an average of about 240,000 unique TCR beta nucleotide sequences per donor were sequenced, and around 20% of those sequences were non-productive.

On this clone itself: The antigen it binds to is not known. It has no much larger one-base neighbor in the sample; base qualities were not kept.

The cohort consisted of 600 to 750 healthy bone marrow donors. At the time of sampling, every cohort member was nominally healthy, though immune exposures that went unrecorded were likely present. The donor tested CMV seronegative, placing the donor among the roughly 350 seronegative members of the cohort. Each donor provided a peripheral blood sample, and peripheral blood mononuclear cells were used for TCR beta sequencing. The Qiagen DNeasy Blood Extraction Kit was used to extract genomic DNA from the blood cell samples. Libraries came from the immunoSEQ multiplex PCR assay. The multiplex PCR relied on a mix of 60 forward primers for TCR Vbeta segments and 13 reverse primers for TCR Jbeta segments. The CDR3 region of rearranged TCR beta genes was amplified from genomic DNA with a multiplex PCR assay. The amplified TCR beta libraries were sequenced on the Illumina HiSeq System as 87-base-pair reads. For the original study's pipeline: A later analysis counted approximately 74 million unique TCR beta chains across the 650 to 700 repertoires, and some 12 million of these chains were shared by at least two donors. To remove PCR and sequencing errors, raw reads were error-corrected and collapsed into unique sequences using a nearest-neighbor algorithm that merged closely related sequences. CDR3 sequences were aligned to IMGT reference sequences to assign V, D and J gene segments. For a sequence to be retained, a match of at least six nucleotides to both a V gene segment and a J gene segment was required. A rearrangement was called productive if the CDR3 had no stop codons and remained in frame with V and J, and every other rearrangement was called non-productive. Following IMGT convention, CDR3 was defined as the stretch from the second conserved V-encoded cysteine up to the conserved J-encoded phenylalanine. In an earlier analysis of 587 of the donors, sequences lacking an unambiguous match to a single V gene segment were excluded. In an earlier analysis of some 590 of the donors, a V segment was called functional when productive rearrangements were above 56.7%, and segregating when the standard deviation between donors exceeded 5%. A statistical classification framework was built to diagnose cytomegalovirus status from the catalog of TCR beta chain sequences. In a later analysis, TCR nucleotide sequences were compared against IMGT/GENE-DB human TR gene sequences so that V and J genes could be assigned. Using the TCRdist pipeline, a later analysis assigned CDR3 sequences along with most-parsimonious VDJ recombination scenarios. In a later analysis, each TCR beta chain was defined by its CDR3 amino acid sequence together with its V-gene family, and reads lacking a unique V-gene family were excluded. A later analysis removed 592 highly shared, low-generation-probability nucleotide sequences to deal with suspected cross-contamination and a sequencing artifact. A later analysis calculated a clonal expansion index for each public chain from normalized within-repertoire ranks of inferred template counts. In a later analysis, generation probabilities were computed with a VDJ recombination model fitted to out-of-frame rearrangements, and the resulting probabilities were checked against IGoR. In a later analysis, hypergeometric tests were used to score TCR-TCR, TCR-HLA and TCR-CMV co-occurrence, with a repertoire-size bias correction applied to TCR pairs. To estimate false discovery rates, a later analysis permuted the HLA or CMV assignments 20 times. In a later analysis, co-occurring TCRs were grouped with DBSCAN, and TCRdist sequence similarity was added when clustering was performed within HLA-allele-positive subsets. Repertoires with fewer than 30,000 or more than 120,000 public chains, plus five repertoires with anomalous nucleotide sharing, were excluded from co-occurrence clustering. Drawn from immuneACCESS, this table holds only the in-frame rearrangements with V and J called that TCRdb kept. Clones are partly lost; checked studies trace under half to an unresolved V gene and leave the rest unexplained. The D gene and trimming were derived from the DNA, and the V and J assignments and clone size from that table. The sample table contains more than 200,000 clones; only one count was recorded for roughly four fifths of them. The ten largest clones take up under 0.25% of the sample.

The germline V gene gives CDR1 as SQVTM and CDR2 as ANQGSEA. Trimming takes 1 base from V and 2 bases from J, and the germline ends sit 12 bases apart. Measured from the cysteine to the phenylalanine, the CDR3 is 14 residues long. The retained sequence is limited to the CDR3, 42 bases, with the frame set at the first base. Study-level results and caveats: Specific HLA alleles were associated with 16,951 TCR beta sequences at a false discovery rate of 0.05 in a later analysis. Most TCR sequences were seen in very few donors, while some public TCRs were found in many individuals. A further reported finding was that TCR beta sequences accurately predicted the HLA-A and HLA-B alleles for most subjects in the first cohort. In vitro tests confirmed that a few of the cytomegalovirus-associated TCR beta chains recognize cytomegalovirus antigens. The cohort was sequenced for TCR beta chains only, and without alpha or paired-chain data the features that could be detected were limited. According to a later analysis, parvovirus B19, influenza, CMV and Epstein-Barr virus appeared linked to several top co-occurrence clusters. In a later analysis, TCR association rates were found to vary across HLA loci, with the most associated TCRs seen for DRB1 alleles and the fewest for HLA-C alleles. Because the 87-base-pair reads could not distinguish some IMGT-functional V segments, including TRBV6-2 and TRBV6-3, those segments were excluded. Presence/absence analyses assumed roughly uniform sequencing depth across donors, an assumption that may not hold. Correlated functional status among segregating V segments might reflect linkage disequilibrium, but an unknown experimental factor could not be ruled out. A group of highly shared sequence variants was considered likely to be a technical artifact of the sequencing pipeline. The study listed 150 to 200 TCR beta chains as associated with cytomegalovirus. In a later analysis, HLA-associated TCR beta chains showed more clonal expansion and lower generation probabilities than non-associated chains that were equally common. According to the authors, the approach could potentially be generalized to other disease states and immunological phenotypes. The only immune exposure information available for the cohort was CMV serostatus. According to a later genetic analysis, donors in an Asian-associated ancestry cluster had fewer N-insertions in productive TCRs than the roughly 700-donor mean. In an earlier analysis of approximately 590 of the donors, most TCR beta V segments appeared in productive rearrangements about 87% or about 30% of the time, broadly matching IMGT annotations. The classifier was reported to diagnose cytomegalovirus status with high specificity and sensitivity in both the original cohort and the validation cohort. When HLA alleles, especially DR and DQ, strongly co-occurred, TCR associations were difficult to assign to individual alleles. Because some donors lacked HLA typing at each locus, the association tests relied only on the typed subset. V-gene and J-gene trimming of TCR beta chains was associated with a missense DCLRE1C variant in a later genetic analysis, and the association was replicated in an independent cohort. In a later analysis, most CMV-associated TCR beta chains were found to appear HLA-restricted, with HLA associations seemingly driven largely by CMV exposure. The earlier analysis of about 600 of the donors excluded 15 to 20 rarely observed V segments, including chromosome 9 orphons, because counts were too low.

The chain joins TRBV29-1 to TRBJ2-7; the D gene cannot be named for sure. The receptor's source is a girl aged 2-10 years in good health and CMV-seronegative. The specimen sequenced was PBMCs. The CDR3 reads CSVEGGDGTYEQYF. The DNA is as follows: TGCAGCGTTGAAGGAGGCGACGGTACCTACGAGCAGTACTTC.